Below are 8 T cell receptor beta chains sequenced from a single sample in a study of human T cells and chemical hapten exposure. Indicated time point: pre-sensitization, week 0. Documented treatment: therapeutic diphenylcyclopropenone sensitization with weekly scalp DPC. TCRdb independently ran MiXCR on the RACE reads; one entry per CDR3 protein. The sample shows fewer than 150,000 distinct CDR3 sequences, roughly 14% of them seen only once. Sequenced here: whole blood, sampled in connection with sensitization to the hapten diphenylcyclopropenone (DPC). The receptors here all came from a woman aged 18 to 35 with alopecia areata. Some clones in this sample may be carry-over from other donors' samples.

This clonotype was counted a few times. The chain has TRBV19 and TRBJ1-4, with unresolved D. Germline-derived CDR1 and CDR2 are LNHDA and SQIVND (reference sequence). CDR3 length: 15 residues. Trimming pared 2 bases from V and 0 bases from J, leaving 7 bases between. The CDR3 DNA reads TGTGCCAGTAGTATAAACCTTGCAACTAATGAAAAACTGTTTTTT. Protein product: CASSINLATNEKLFF.

V is TRBV12-3 or TRBV12-4 and J is TRBJ1-1; a weak D match, TRBD1 (6 bases). Trimming took 3 bases from V and 4 from J, leaving 18 bases between them. The CDR3 runs to 16 residues. The CDR3 region has the DNA TGTGCCAGCAGTTTGAGCCCAGGGGCGCTGGGCACTGAAGCTTTCTTT. Amino acids: CASSLSPGALGTEAFF.

This clonotype appeared many times. The chain is built from TRBV4-3 and TRBJ1-6; D unclear. The germline V gene encodes CDR1 LGHNA and CDR2 YSLEER. CDR3 length equals 14 residues. V was cut by 1 base and J by 4 bases, with 5 bases left in between. CDR3 sequence (DNA): TGCGCCAGCAGCCAAGGCGGGTATAATTCACCCCTCCACTTT. Translated: CASSQGGYNSPLHF.

This chain connects TRBV10-2 to TRBJ2-3; TRBD1 aligns across 7 bases. The CDR3 covers 15 residues. Germline V gene sequence: CDR1 WSHSY, CDR2 SAAADI. The V gene end was trimmed by 4 bases and the J gene end by 0 bases; junction bases not matched to a gene: 4. This CDR3 is CASSARQGSTDTQYF. The CDR3 nucleotides read TGCGCCAGCAGTGCTAGACAGGGTAGCACAGATACGCAGTATTTT.

The rearrangement joins TRBV28 to TRBJ2-1; the match to TRBD2 covers 9 bases. The CDR3 has 18 residues. The V gene end was trimmed by 4 bases and the J gene end by 8 bases; junction bases not matched to a gene: 18. Germline V gene data show CDR1 as MDHEN and CDR2 as SYDVKM. For the CDR3, the DNA is TGTGCCAGCAGTTCACACCTTACTCCGGCGGGGGGGCCGTATGAGCAGTTCTTC. It yields the protein CASSSHLTPAGGPYEQFF.

The chain couples TRBV6-5 to TRBJ2-5; TRBD2 aligns across 7 bases. Per germline, CDR1 MNHEY and CDR2 SVGAGI. The CDR3 is 14 amino acids. Losses at the gene ends were 4 bases for V and 3 bases for J; bases not matched to a gene: 5. The chain's CDR3 is CASSSIGREETQYF. The DNA of the CDR3 is TGTGCCAGCAGTTCGATAGGGAGGGAAGAGACCCAGTACTTC.

There are a few counts of this clonotype. The J gene is TRBJ1-2, the V gene TRBV7-2; D is undetermined. The CDR3 runs 15 residues. Trimming left V 6 bases short and J 0 bases short, with 14 bases between. Per the germline V gene, CDR1 is SGHTA and CDR2 is FQGNSA. CDR3 in DNA: TGTGCCAGCAGACTTGGCCGGGGAGCTAACTATGGCTACACCTTC. Translating gives CASRLGRGANYGYTF.

In its sample, this clonotype was seen many times. This chain joins TRBV5-1 and TRBJ2-7, with D unclear. V shed 4 bases and J shed 3 bases, with 8 bases lying between them. The CDR3 has 12 amino acids. Germline assignment: CDR1 SGHRS and CDR2 YFSETQ. The CDR3 DNA reads TGCGCCAGCAGCGATAACAGCTACGAGCAGTACTTC. Amino acid sequence: CASSDNSYEQYF.